This T cell receptor (beta chain) was sequenced during a study of T cells in Graves' hyperthyroidism and ophthalmopathy. Study results and limitations: The model foresaw ophthalmopathy a median roughly 6.3 months prior to onset. In the blood, most expanded thyroid clonotypes above 0.001 appeared as well. A model of 13 V-J features distinguished ophthalmopathy from stable hyperthyroidism.

The ends were cut back, 5 bases at V and 7 bases at J, with 11 bases in the middle. Per the germline V gene, CDR1 is LNHDA and CDR2 is SQIVND (reference sequence). CDR3 length: 13 residues. This clonotype has only a few counts. As yet, its antigen is unknown. Regions amplified from RNA transcripts were the TCR beta CDR3 regions. The HTBI set primed first-round TCR CDR3 RT-PCR. TCRdb reprocessed the multiplex PCR reads with MiXCR, giving one entry per CDR3 protein. The sample yields about 480,000 distinct CDR3 sequences, about 15% seen once. The sequenced material came from blood. The receptor was isolated from a woman younger than 30 with Graves' hyperthyroidism. V is TRBV19 and J is TRBJ2-2; D is perhaps TRBD1 (5 bases). The CDR3 loop reads CASSAGYSGELFF. Here the CDR3 DNA reads TGTGCCAGTAGTGCAGGGTACAGCGGGGAGCTGTTTTTT.